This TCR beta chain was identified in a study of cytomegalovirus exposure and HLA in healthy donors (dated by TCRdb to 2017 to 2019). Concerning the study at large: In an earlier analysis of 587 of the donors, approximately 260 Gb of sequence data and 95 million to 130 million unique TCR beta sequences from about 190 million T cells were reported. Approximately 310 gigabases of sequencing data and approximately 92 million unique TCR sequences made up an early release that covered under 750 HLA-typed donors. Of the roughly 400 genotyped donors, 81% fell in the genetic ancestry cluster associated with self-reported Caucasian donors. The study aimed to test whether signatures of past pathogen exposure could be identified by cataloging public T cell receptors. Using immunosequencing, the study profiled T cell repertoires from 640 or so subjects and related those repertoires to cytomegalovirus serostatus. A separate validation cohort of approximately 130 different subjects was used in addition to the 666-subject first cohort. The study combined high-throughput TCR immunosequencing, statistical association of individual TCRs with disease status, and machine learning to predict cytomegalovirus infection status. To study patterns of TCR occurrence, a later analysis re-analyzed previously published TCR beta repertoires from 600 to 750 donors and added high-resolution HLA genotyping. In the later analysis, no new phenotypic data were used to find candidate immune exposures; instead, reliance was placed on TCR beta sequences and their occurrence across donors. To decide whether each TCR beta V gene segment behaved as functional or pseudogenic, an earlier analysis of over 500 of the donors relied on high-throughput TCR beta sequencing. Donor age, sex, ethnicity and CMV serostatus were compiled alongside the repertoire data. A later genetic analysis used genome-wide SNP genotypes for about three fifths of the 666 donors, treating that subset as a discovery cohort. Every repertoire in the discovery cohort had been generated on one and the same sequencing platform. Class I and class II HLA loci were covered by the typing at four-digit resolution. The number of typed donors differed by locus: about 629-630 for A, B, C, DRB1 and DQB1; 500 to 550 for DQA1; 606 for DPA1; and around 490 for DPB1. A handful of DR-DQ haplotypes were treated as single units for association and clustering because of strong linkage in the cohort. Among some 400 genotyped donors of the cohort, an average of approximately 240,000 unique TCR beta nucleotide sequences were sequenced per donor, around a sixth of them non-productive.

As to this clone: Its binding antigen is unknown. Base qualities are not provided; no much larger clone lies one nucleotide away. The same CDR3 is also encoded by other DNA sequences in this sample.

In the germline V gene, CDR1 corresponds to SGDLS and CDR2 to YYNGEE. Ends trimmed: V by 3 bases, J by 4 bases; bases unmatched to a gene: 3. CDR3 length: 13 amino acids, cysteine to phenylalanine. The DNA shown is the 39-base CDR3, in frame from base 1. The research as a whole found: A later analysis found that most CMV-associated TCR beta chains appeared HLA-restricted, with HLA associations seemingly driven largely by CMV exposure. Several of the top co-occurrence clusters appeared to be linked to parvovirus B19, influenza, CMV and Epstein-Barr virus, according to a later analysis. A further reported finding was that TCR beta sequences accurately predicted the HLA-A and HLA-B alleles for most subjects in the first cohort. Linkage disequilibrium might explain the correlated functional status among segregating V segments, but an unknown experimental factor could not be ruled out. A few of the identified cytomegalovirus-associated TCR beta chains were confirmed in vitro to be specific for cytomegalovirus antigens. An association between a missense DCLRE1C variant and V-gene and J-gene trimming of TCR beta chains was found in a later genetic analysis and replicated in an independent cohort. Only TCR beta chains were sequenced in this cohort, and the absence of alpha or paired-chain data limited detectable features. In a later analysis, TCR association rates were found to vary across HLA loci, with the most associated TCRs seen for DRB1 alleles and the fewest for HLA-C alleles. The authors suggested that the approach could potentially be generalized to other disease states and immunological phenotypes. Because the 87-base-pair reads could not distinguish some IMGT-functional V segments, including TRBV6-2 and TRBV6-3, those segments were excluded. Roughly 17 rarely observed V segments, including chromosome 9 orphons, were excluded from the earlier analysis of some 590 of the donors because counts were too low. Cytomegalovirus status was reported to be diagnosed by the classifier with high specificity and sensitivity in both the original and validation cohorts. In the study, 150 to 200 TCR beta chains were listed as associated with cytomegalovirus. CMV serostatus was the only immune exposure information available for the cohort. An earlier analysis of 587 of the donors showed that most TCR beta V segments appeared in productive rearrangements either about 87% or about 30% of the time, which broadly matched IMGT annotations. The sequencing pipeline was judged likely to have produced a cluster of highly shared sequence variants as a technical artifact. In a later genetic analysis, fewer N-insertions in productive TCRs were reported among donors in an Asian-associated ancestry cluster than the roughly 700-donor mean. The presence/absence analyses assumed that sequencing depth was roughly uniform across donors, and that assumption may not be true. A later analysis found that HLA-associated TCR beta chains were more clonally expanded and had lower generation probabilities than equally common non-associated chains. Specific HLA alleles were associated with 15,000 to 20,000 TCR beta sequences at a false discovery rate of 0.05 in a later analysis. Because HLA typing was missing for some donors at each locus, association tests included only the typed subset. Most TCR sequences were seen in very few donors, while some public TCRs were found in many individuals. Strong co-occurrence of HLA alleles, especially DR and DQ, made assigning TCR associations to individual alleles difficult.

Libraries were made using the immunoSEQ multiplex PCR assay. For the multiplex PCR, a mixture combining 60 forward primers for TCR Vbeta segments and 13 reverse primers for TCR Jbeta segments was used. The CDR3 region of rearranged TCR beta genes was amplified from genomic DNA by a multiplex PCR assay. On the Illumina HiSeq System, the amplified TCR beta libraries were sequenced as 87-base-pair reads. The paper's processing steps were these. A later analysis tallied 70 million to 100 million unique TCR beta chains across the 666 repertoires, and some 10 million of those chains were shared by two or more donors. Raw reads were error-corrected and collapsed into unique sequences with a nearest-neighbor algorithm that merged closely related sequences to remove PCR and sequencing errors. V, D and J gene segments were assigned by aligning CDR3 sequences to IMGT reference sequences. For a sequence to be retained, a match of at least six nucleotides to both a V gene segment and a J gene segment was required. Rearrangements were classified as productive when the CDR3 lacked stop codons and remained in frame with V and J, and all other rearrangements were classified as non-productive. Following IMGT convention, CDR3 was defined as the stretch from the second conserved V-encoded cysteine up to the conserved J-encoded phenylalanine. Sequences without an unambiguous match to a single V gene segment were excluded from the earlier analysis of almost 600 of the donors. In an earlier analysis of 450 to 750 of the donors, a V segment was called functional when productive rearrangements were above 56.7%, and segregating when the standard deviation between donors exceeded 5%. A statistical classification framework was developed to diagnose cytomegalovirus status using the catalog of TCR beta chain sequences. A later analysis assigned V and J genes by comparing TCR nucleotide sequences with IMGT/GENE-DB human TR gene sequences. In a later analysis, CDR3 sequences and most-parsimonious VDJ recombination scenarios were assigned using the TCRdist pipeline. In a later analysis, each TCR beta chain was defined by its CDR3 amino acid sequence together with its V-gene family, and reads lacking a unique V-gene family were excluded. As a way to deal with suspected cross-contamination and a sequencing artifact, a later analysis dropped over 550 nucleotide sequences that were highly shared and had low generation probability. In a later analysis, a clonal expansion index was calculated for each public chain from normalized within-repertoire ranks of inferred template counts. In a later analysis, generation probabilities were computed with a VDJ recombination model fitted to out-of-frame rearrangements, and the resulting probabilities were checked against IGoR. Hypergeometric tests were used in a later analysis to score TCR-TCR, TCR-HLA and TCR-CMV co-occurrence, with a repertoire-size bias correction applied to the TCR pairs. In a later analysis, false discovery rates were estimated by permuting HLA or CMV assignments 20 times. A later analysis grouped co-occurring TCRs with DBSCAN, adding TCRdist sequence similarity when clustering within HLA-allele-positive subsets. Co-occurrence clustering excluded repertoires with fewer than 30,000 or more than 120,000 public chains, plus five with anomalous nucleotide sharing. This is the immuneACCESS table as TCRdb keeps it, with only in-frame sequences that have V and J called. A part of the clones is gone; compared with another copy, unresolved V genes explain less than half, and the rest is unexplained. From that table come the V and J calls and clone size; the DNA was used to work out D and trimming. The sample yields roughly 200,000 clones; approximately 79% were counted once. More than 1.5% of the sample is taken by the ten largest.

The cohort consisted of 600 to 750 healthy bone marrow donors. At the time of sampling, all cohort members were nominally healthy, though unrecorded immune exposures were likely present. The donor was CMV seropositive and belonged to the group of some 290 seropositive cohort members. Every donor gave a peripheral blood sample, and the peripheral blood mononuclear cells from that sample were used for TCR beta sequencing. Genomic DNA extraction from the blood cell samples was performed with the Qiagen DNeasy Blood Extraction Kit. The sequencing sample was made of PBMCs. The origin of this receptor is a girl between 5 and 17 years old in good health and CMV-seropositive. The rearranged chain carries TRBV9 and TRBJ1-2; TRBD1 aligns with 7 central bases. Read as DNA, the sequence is TGTGCCAGCAGCGCGAGGGACAGCTATGGCTACACCTTC. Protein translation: CASSARDSYGYTF. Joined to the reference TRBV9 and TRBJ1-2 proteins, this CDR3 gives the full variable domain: DSGVTQTPKHLITATGQRVTLRCSPRSGDLSVYWYQQSLDQGLQFLIQYYNGEERAKGNILERFSAQQFPDLHSELNLSSLELGDSALYFCASSARDSYGYTFGSGTRLTVV.